This is a list of T cell receptor beta chains from one sample in a study of OX40 agonist ivuxolimab in advanced cancers. Here immunoSEQ multiplex PCR was the method, and the copy in TCRdb shows in-frame clones only, minus some. The sample comprises 77,000 or so clones, less than 95% of which are singletons, and approximately 10% rests with the top ten. The sample in question was CD4+ or CD8+ T cells sorted from blood, obtained in a trial of the OX40 agonist ivuxolimab. These receptors were obtained from an adult with an advanced solid tumor such as melanoma, head and neck, liver or kidney cancer. Each CDR3 is given without its conserved first and last residue. The order of the fields is V gene, J gene, CDR3 protein.

V: TRBV25-1; J: TRBJ2-1; CDR3: ASSGDVSSGGIYNEQF
V: TRBV6-6; J: TRBJ2-7; CDR3: ASSWQTGNEQY
V: TRBV5-4; J: TRBJ2-1; CDR3: ALQAWTSGTGEQF
V: TRBV7-6; J: TRBJ2-7; CDR3: ASSLADGGEQY
V: TRBV13; J: TRBJ2-3; CDR3: ASSSRLAGGHTDTQY
V: TRBV6-5; J: TRBJ2-3; CDR3: ASSYAERLASDTQY
V: TRBV13; J: TRBJ1-5; CDR3: ASSYSTDRGGQPQH
V: TRBV10-3; J: TRBJ2-7; CDR3: AISETSGGGHEQY
V: TRBV11-1; J: TRBJ1-6; CDR3: ASSSWDSEPLH
V: TRBV4-1; J: TRBJ1-5; CDR3: ASSQEEGVGRDQPQH
V: TRBV4-1; J: TRBJ2-7; CDR3: ASSQPGTGGGYEQY
V: TRBV10-3; J: TRBJ2-7; CDR3: ATETGSYEQY
V: TRBV27; J: TRBJ1-5; CDR3: ASSLLSRATNQPQH